These T cell receptor beta chains were read from a single sample in a study of cytomegalovirus exposure and HLA in healthy donors. Profiled with immunoSEQ multiplex PCR; TCRdb holds only in-frame clones, not every one. The sample carries 150,000 to 200,000 clones, around 80% recorded once. The material sequenced was PBMCs. These receptors all come from a woman between 35 and 50 years old in good health and CMV-seronegative. Both conserved end residues are part of each CDR3. The size field is filled for only some rows; it gives once, few, many or a size class.

v_call clone_size cdr3_aa
TRBV5-1 few CASSLASADTGELFF
TRBV5-5 NA CASSLEGAKNIQYF
TRBV1 NA CTSSPSSSGRHPQETQYF
TRBV2 NA CASSKDSIWEETQYF
TRBV28 NA CASRRDRGKGSSLGEQYF
TRBV28 NA CASSPGGTGELFF
TRBV29-1 NA CSGVLSASSYNEQFF
TRBV5-8 NA CASSPISVPADTEAFF
TRBV30 NA CAWSATIDRGDQPQHF
TRBV16 NA CASSQSVLATDTQYF
TRBV7-9 NA CASSFERDTEAFF
TRBV2 NA CASREYSGGTDTQYF
TRBV9 NA CASSPAHGVWGYTF
TRBV15 NA CATSSEGTGGSYEQYF
TRBV4-1 few CASSHGQGYGYTF
TRBV5-1 NA CASSLGSGGGYEQYF